The 7 T cell receptor beta chains in this list originate from one sample, sequenced in a study of T cell responses to AZD1222 COVID-19 vaccine. Produced via immunoSEQ multiplex PCR; TCRdb's table is partial and in-frame only. This repertoire shows roughly 80,000 clones, 90% found once; its top ten account for 3.3%. This material consisted of peripheral blood, taken 28 days after the second AZD1222 dose. These TCRs come from an adult who received the AZD1222 COVID-19 vaccine.

The V gene is TRBV5-6, the J gene TRBJ1-6; tentative D call: TRBD1 (6 bases). Germline V lookup: CDR1 SGHDT, CDR2 YYEEEE. V lost 3 bases to trimming and J lost 9 bases, with 22 bases between them. The CDR3 is made up of 17 amino acids. Here the CDR3 reads CASSWPGHSSKGSPLHF. Written as DNA, the CDR3 is TGTGCCAGCAGCTGGCCGGGACATTCCTCTAAAGGTTCACCCCTCCACTTT.

This clone was seen just once. The chain couples TRBV30 to TRBJ2-3; tentative D call: TRBD2 (7 bases). CDR1 GTSNPN and CDR2 SVGIG come from the germline V gene (reference sequence). The CDR3 spans 14 residues. Trimming pared 5 bases from V and 7 bases from J, leaving 19 bases between. The CDR3 loop is CAWARGGGENTQYF. Written as DNA, the CDR3 is TGTGCCTGGGCAAGGGGGGGAGGAGAAAATACGCAGTATTTT.

The chain couples TRBV11-2 to TRBJ2-3; D remains unclear. V was pared by 1 base and J by 2 bases, with 1 base between. The length of the CDR3 is 12 residues. Germline V gene lookup returns CDR1 SGHAT and CDR2 FQNNGV. The chain's CDR3 is CASSLATDTQYF. The DNA for the CDR3 is TGTGCCAGCAGCTTAGCCACAGATACGCAGTATTTT.

The chain combines TRBV7-9 with TRBJ2-5; D gene ambiguous. CDR1 is SEHNR and CDR2 is FQNEAQ in the germline V gene (reference sequence). The V gene lost 5 bases and the J gene lost 0 bases, with 10 bases spanning the gap. CDR3 length: 14 amino acids. CDR3 DNA sequence: TGTGCCAGCAGCACACTTCAGTACCAAGAGACCCAGTACTTC. This gives the protein CASSTLQYQETQYF. The whole variable domain, remainder taken from reference TRBV7-9 and TRBJ2-5, is DTGVSQNPRHKITKRGQNVTFRCDPISEHNRLYWYRQTLGQGPEFLTYFQNEAQLEKSRLLSDRFSAERPKGSFSTLEIQRTEQGDSAMYLCASSTLQYQETQYFGPGTRLLVL.

This rearrangement joins TRBV7-8 to TRBJ2-1; TRBD2 matches at 13 bases. Germline assignment: CDR1 SGHVS and CDR2 FQNEAQ. V was pared by 4 bases and J by 8 bases, with 8 bases of the junction left unmatched. The CDR3 length is 16 residues. The CDR3 region is CASSWRLAGGRYEQFF. In nucleotides, the CDR3 is TGTGCCAGCAGCTGGCGACTAGCGGGAGGTCGCTATGAGCAGTTCTTC.

This chain links TRBV30 with TRBJ1-4; D may be TRBD1 (6 bases). The V gene's germline CDR1 is GTSNPN and CDR2 SVGIG (reference sequence). V lost 0 bases and J 7 bases, leaving 9 bases between the germline ends. The CDR3 runs 13 residues. CDR3 DNA: TGTGCCTGGAGTGTACGAGGGGGTGAAAAACTGTTTTTT. Amino acid sequence: CAWSVRGGEKLFF.

The rearrangement uses TRBV2 and TRBJ2-6; D unresolved. This CDR3 region has 13 residues. Trimming took off 7 bases at V and 0 bases at J, with 4 bases between the two ends. Germline V gives CDR1 SNHLY, CDR2 FYNNEI. The CDR3 region is CASISSGANVLTF. The CDR3 coding sequence is TGTGCCAGCATATCCTCTGGGGCCAACGTCCTGACTTTC.